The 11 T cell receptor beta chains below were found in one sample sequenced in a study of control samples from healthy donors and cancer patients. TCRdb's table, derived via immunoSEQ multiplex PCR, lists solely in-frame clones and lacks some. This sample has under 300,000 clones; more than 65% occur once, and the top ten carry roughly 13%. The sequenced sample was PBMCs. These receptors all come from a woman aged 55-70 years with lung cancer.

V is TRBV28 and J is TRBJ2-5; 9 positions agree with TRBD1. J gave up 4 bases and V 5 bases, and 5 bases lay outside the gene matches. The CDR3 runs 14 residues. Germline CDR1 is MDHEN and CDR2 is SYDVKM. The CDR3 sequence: CASSPTGGRETQYF. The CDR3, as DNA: TGTGCCAGCAGTCCAACAGGGGGCCGAGAGACCCAGTACTTC.

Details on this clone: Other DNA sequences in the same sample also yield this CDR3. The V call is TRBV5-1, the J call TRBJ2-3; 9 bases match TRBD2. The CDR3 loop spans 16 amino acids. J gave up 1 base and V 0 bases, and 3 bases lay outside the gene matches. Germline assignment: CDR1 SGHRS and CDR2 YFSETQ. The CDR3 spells CASSLGGGAGTDTQYF. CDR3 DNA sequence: TGCGCCAGCAGCTTGGGCGGGGGGGCCGGCACAGATACGCAGTATTTT.

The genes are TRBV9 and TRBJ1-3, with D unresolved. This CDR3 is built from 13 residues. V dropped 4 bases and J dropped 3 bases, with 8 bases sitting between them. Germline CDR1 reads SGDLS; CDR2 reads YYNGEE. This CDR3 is CASSTEGGNTIYF. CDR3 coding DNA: TGTGCCAGCAGCACCGAGGGTGGAAACACCATATATTTT.

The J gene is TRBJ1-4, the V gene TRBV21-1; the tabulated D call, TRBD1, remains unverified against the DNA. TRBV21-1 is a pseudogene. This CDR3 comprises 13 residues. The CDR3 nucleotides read TGTGCCAGCAGCAAAGTGGGGACACTCAAACTGTTTTTT. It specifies CASSKVGTLKLFF.

DNA for the CDR3: TGTGCCAGCAGCCCGGGGCTAGTCCCAAGTAGAGAGTTCTTC. It translates to CASSPGLVPSREFF. The chain couples TRBV9 to TRBJ2-1, with D perhaps matching TRBD1 or TRBD2 (5 bases each). V was pared by 4 bases and J by 14 bases, with 22 bases between. Germline V lookup: CDR1 SGDLS, CDR2 YYNGEE. The CDR3 spans 14 residues.

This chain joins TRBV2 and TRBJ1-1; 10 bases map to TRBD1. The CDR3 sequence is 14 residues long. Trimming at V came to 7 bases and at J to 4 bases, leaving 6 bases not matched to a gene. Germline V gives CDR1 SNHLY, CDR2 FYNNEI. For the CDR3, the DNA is TGTGCCAGCACCCCGGACAGGGGGGGCACTGAAGCTTTCTTT. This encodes CASTPDRGGTEAFF.

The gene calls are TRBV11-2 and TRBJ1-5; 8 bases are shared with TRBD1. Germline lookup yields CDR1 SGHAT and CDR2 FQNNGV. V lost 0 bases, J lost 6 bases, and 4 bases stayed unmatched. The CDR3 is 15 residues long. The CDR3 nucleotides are TGTGCCAGCAGCTTAGATCGACAGGGGAGTCAGCCCCAGCATTTT. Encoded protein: CASSLDRQGSQPQHF.

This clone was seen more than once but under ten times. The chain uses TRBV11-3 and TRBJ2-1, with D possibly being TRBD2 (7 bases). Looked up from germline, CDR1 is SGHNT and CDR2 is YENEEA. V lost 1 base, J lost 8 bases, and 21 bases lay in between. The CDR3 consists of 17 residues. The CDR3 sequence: CASSLGGPQRGGDEQFF. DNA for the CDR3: TGTGCCAGCAGCTTAGGAGGCCCTCAAAGAGGGGGGGATGAGCAGTTCTTC.

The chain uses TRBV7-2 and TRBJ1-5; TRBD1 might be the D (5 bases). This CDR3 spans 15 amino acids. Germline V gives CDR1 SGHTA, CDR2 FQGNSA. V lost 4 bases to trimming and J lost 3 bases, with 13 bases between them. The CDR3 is CASSSDGTNNQPQHF. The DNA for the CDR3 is TGTGCCAGCAGCTCGGATGGGACGAACAATCAGCCCCAGCATTTT.

The CDR3: CASSLAGGQGVFYEQYF. CDR3 nucleotides: TGTGCCAGCAGCTTGGCGGGCGGACAGGGAGTTTTCTACGAGCAGTACTTC. This chain joins TRBV5-4 and TRBJ2-7; 8 positions agree with TRBD1. The CDR3 covers 17 residues. Trimming at V came to 0 bases and at J to 3 bases, leaving 11 bases not matched to a gene. Germline values: CDR1 SGHNT, CDR2 YYREEE (reference sequence).

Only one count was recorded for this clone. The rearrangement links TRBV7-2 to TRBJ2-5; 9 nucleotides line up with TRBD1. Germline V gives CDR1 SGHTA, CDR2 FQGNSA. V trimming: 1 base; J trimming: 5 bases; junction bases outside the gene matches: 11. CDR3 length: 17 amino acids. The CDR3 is CASSLEAIGQGRETQYF. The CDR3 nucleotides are TGTGCCAGCAGCTTAGAGGCTATCGGACAGGGGAGGGAGACCCAGTACTTC.